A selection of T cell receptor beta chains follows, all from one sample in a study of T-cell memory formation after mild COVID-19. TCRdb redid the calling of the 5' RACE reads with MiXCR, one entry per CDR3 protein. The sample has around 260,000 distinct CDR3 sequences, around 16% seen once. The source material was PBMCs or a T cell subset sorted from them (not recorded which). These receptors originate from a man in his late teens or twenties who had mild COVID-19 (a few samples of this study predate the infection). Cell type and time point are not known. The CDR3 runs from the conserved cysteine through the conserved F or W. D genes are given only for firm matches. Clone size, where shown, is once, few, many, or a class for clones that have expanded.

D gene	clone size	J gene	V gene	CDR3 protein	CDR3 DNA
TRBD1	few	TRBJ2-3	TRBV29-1	CSVETGGTDTQYF	TGCAGCGTGGAGACAGGGGGCACAGATACGCAGTATTTT
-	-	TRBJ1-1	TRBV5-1	CASSLVQGNTEAFF	TGTGCCAGCAGCTTAGTTCAGGGGAACACTGAAGCTTTCTTT
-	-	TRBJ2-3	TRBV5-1	CASSSDGHSSTDTQYF	TGCGCCAGCAGCTCGGACGGTCATTCTAGCACAGATACGCAGTATTTT
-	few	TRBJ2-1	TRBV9	CASSVVSGSQNYNEQFF	TGTGCCAGCAGCGTAGTCTCCGGGTCCCAGAATTACAATGAGCAGTTCTTC
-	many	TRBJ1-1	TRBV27	CASGASAEAFF	TGTGCCAGCGGCGCGTCCGCTGAAGCTTTCTTT
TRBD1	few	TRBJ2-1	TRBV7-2	CASSLAQAGGYSYNEQFF	TGTGCCAGCAGCTTAGCCCAGGCAGGGGGCTACTCCTACAATGAGCAGTTCTTC
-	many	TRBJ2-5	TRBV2	CASIFVETQYF	TGTGCCAGCATCTTCGTGGAGACCCAGTACTTC
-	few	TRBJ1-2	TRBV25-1	CASSANNAYGYTF	TGTGCCAGCAGTGCGAACAATGCCTATGGCTACACCTTC
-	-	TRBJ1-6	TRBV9	CASSVAGSFNSPLHF	TGTGCCAGCAGCGTAGCAGGGTCTTTTAATTCACCCCTCCACTTT
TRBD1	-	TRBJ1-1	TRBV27	CASRAPGQGNTEAFF	TGTGCCAGCAGGGCGCCGGGACAGGGGAACACTGAAGCTTTCTTT
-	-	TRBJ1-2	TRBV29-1	CSVELHGTGDYGYTF	TGCAGCGTTGAGCTCCACGGGACTGGTGACTATGGCTACACCTTC
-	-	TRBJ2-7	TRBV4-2	CASSQPSYEQYF	TGTGCCAGCAGCCAACCGTCCTACGAGCAGTACTTC
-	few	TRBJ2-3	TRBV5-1	CASSLIASVDTQYF	TGCGCCAGCAGCTTGATAGCCTCGGTAGATACGCAGTATTTT
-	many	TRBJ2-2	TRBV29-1	CSAERQNTGELFF	TGCAGCGCCGAACGGCAGAACACCGGGGAGCTGTTTTTT
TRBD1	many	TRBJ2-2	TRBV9	CASSDWDRLFAGELFF	TGTGCCAGCAGCGATTGGGACAGGTTATTCGCCGGGGAGCTGTTTTTT
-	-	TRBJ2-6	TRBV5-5	CASSLLWEGANVLTF	TGTGCCAGCAGCTTGCTCTGGGAAGGGGCCAACGTCCTGACTTTC
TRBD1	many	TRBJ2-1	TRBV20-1	CSAGTGTGIWDEQFF	TGCAGTGCTGGAACCGGGACAGGGATTTGGGATGAGCAGTTCTTC
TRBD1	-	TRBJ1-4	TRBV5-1	CASSPGQGVVRSEKLFF	TGCGCCAGCTCTCCGGGACAGGGTGTTGTGAGGAGTGAAAAACTGTTTTTT
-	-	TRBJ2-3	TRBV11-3	CASSPGDGTDTQYF	TGTGCCAGCAGCCCGGGGGACGGAACAGATACGCAGTATTTT
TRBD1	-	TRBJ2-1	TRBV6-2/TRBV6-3	CASTRTGTGLSYNEQFF	TGTGCCAGCACCCGAACCGGGACAGGCCTCTCCTACAATGAGCAGTTCTTC
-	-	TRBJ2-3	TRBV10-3	CAISDRTPRPPDTQYF	TGTGCCATCAGTGACAGAACACCCCGACCTCCGGATACGCAGTATTTT
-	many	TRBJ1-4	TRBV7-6	CASSLGQVINEKLFF	TGTGCCAGCAGCTTAGGACAGGTTATTAATGAAAAACTGTTTTTT
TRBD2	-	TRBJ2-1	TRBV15	CATSRRGANNEQFF	TGTGCCACCAGCAGGCGGGGGGCTAACAATGAGCAGTTCTTC
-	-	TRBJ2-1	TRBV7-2	CASSLALGKDLPYNEQFF	TGTGCCAGCAGCTTAGCTCTAGGGAAAGACTTACCCTACAATGAGCAGTTCTTC
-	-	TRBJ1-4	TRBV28	CASLGNEKLFF	TGTGCCAGCCTGGGTAATGAAAAACTGTTTTTT
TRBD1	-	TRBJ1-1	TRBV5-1	CASTRGPDTEAFF	TGCGCCAGCACCAGGGGGCCGGACACTGAAGCTTTCTTT
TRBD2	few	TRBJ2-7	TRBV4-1	CASSQRGAYEQYF	TGCGCCAGCAGCCAACGGGGGGCCTACGAGCAGTACTTC
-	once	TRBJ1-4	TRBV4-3	CASSQGGREHEKLFF	TGCGCCAGCAGCCAAGGTGGCAGGGAACATGAAAAACTGTTTTTT
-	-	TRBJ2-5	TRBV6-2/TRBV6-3	CASRLPWTEETQYF	TGTGCCAGCAGACTCCCTTGGACAGAAGAGACCCAGTACTTC
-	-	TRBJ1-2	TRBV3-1	CASSPRTEPNYGYTF	TGTGCCAGCAGCCCACGGACGGAGCCTAACTATGGCTACACCTTC
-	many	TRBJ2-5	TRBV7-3	CASSSRRGETQYF	TGTGCCAGCAGCTCAAGGAGAGGAGAGACCCAGTACTTC
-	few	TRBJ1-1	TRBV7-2	CASSLPYGADSNTEAFF	TGTGCCAGCAGCTTACCATACGGGGCAGATTCGAACACTGAAGCTTTCTTT
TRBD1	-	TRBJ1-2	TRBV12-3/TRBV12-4	CASSRDRGKGGYTF	TGTGCCAGCAGTCGGGACAGGGGGAAAGGTGGCTACACCTTC
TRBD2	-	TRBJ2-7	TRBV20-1	CSASPGLAMYEQYF	TGCAGTGCTAGTCCGGGACTAGCGATGTACGAGCAGTACTTC
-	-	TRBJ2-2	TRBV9	CASKAGGRRNTGELFF	TGTGCCAGCAAGGCCGGGGGCCGCCGGAACACCGGGGAGCTGTTTTTT
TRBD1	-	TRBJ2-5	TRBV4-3	CASSQDGTAKETQYF	TGCGCCAGCAGCCAAGATGGGACAGCTAAAGAGACCCAGTACTTC
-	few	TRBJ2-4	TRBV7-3	CASSLTGPFLAKNIQYF	TGTGCCAGCAGCTTAACAGGGCCGTTTCTAGCCAAAAACATTCAGTACTTC
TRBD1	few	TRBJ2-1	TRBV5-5	CASSDRQGQHNEQFF	TGTGCCAGCAGCGACCGACAGGGTCAACACAATGAGCAGTTCTTC
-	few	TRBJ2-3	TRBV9	CASSVAHPQGGGTDTQYF	TGTGCCAGCAGCGTAGCTCACCCGCAGGGGGGGGGAACAGATACGCAGTATTTT
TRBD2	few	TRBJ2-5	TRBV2	CASSGGREGETQYF	TGTGCCAGCAGTGGAGGAAGGGAGGGGGAGACCCAGTACTTC
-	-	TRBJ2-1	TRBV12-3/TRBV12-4	CASSGRGTGIYNEQFF	TGTGCCAGCAGTGGACGAGGGACGGGGATCTACAATGAGCAGTTCTTC
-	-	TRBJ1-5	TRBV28	CASSSDRSNQPQHF	TGTGCCAGCAGTTCTGACAGGAGCAATCAGCCCCAGCATTTT
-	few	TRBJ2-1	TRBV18	CASSPDRRSSYNEQFF	TGTGCCAGCTCACCAGACAGGAGAAGCTCCTACAATGAGCAGTTCTTC
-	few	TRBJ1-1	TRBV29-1	CSVVGREAFF	TGCAGCGTTGTCGGACGGGAAGCTTTCTTT
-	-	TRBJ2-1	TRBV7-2	CASSRTGNSYNEQFF	TGTGCCAGCAGCCGAACAGGGAACTCCTACAATGAGCAGTTCTTC
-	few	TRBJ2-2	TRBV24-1	CATSEGGTPNGELFF	TGTGCCACCAGTGAGGGGGGGACACCGAACGGGGAGCTGTTTTTT
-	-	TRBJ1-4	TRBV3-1	CASSHWTQTNEKLFF	TGTGCCAGCAGCCACTGGACCCAGACGAATGAAAAACTGTTTTTT
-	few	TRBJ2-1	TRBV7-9	CASSSRDSYNEQFF	TGTGCCAGCAGCTCCCGGGACTCCTACAATGAGCAGTTCTTC
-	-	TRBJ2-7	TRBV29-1	CSVESSYEQYF	TGCAGCGTTGAATCCTCTTATGAGCAGTACTTC
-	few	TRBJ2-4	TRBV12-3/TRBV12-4	CASSLGSTNIQYF	TGTGCCAGCAGTTTAGGCAGCACAAACATTCAGTACTTC
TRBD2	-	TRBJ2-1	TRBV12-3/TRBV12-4	CASSPRAGVYNEQFF	TGTGCCAGCAGTCCCCGAGCGGGAGTCTACAATGAGCAGTTCTTC
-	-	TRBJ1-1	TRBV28	CASSFWQERFF	TGTGCCAGCAGTTTTTGGCAGGAGCGTTTCTTT
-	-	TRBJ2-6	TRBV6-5	CASSPQSAGANVLTF	TGTGCCAGCAGTCCACAGTCCGCTGGGGCCAACGTCCTGACTTTC
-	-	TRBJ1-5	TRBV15	CATSRGRENQPQHF	TGTGCCACCAGCAGGGGTCGGGAGAATCAGCCCCAGCATTTT
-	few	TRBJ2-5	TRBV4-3	CASSQGPPGQETQYF	TGCGCCAGCAGCCAAGGCCCCCCGGGGCAAGAGACCCAGTACTTC
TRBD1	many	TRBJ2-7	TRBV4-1	CASSQDPGGYEQYF	TGCGCCAGCAGCCAAGATCCAGGGGGTTACGAGCAGTACTTC
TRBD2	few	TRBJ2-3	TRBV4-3	CASSPSGGDTQYF	TGCGCCAGCAGCCCTAGCGGGGGTGATACGCAGTATTTT
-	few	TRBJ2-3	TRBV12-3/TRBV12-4	CASRHTDTQYF	TGTGCCAGCAGACACACAGATACGCAGTATTTT
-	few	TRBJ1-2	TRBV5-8	CASSLEGEDYGYTF	TGTGCCAGCAGCTTGGAGGGGGAGGACTATGGCTACACCTTC